Here is one T cell receptor beta chain with its context. Its antigen is still unknown. There are no base qualities to consult, and no much larger clone falls within one base. Libraries came from RT-PCR. TCRdb shows the sequencer as Illumina HiSeq 2500. Through fastp at Q25 and MiXCR, TCRdb rebuilt clones from the public reads, retaining in-frame beta chains. For every CDR3 protein sequence, its rows merge into one entry that carries the most common genes and DNA. This sample is represented by about 500,000 distinct CDR3 sequences; about 17% of them were singletons. 3% of the sample goes to the ten largest clones. V drops 0 bases and J drops 8 bases, leaving 6 bases in between. The CDR3 spans 12 residues, from the cysteine through the phenylalanine. The read is trimmed to its CDR3 DNA, 36 bases read in frame from base 1. The germline V gene yields SGHRS for CDR1 and YFSETQ for CDR2. The data originate from a study of response to subunit inactivated influenza vaccine (dated by TCRdb to between 2018 and 2020). For context, the study as a whole: Deep quantitative T cell receptor repertoire profiling was used in the study to track responses to a trivalent subunit inactivated influenza vaccine.

Broader findings and caveats from the paper: The authors proposed that each seasonal influenza vaccination may bring in only a limited number of new T cells.

This clonotype was sampled from a man between 50 and 70 years old who received an inactivated influenza vaccine. Donor details come from another sample of the same person, matched by shared clones. Recombination linked TRBV5-1 to TRBJ2-4; the D gene cannot be named for sure. Specimen: CD4+ T cells sorted from PBMCs, collected about 23 months after vaccination. Here the CDR3 is given as CASSLDSDIQYF. The bases read TGCGCCAGCAGCTTGGACTCGGACATTCAGTACTTC.